The 27 T cell receptor beta chains below all came from one sample that was sequenced in a study of cytomegalovirus exposure and HLA in healthy donors. Amplification used 60 Vbeta primers and 13 Jbeta primers. Assay: immunoSEQ multiplex PCR; the TCRdb copy retains only in-frame clones and omits some. The sample records some 80,000 clones, around 9.1% being singletons. What was sequenced was PBMCs. The receptors come from a man between 60 and 70 years old in good health and CMV-seropositive.

The V call is TRBV10-3, the J call TRBJ1-1, with 9 nucleotides matching TRBD1. The CDR3 runs to 14 residues. Germline lookup yields CDR1 ENHRY and CDR2 SYGVKD. The V segment lost 6 bases and the J segment 7 bases; nucleotides outside the gene matches: 9. This CDR3 is CAIRSDRGQDEAFF. The CDR3 bases are TGTGCCATCAGATCGGACAGGGGCCAGGATGAAGCTTTCTTT.

The sample holds a few counts of this clone. The chain has TRBV7-9 and TRBJ2-7, with 7 nucleotides matching TRBD1. The CDR3 runs 16 residues. Germline V lookup: CDR1 SEHNR, CDR2 FQNEAQ (reference sequence). Trimming cost V 4 bases and J 0 bases; bases outside gene matches: 9. The CDR3 bases are TGTGCCAGCAGCTCTGATTTGACAGGGCGCTCCTACGAGCAGTACTTC. It encodes CASSSDLTGRSYEQYF.

The chain couples TRBV9 to TRBJ2-2; D might be TRBD2 (8 bases). CDR1 SGDLS and CDR2 YYNGEE come from the germline V gene. The CDR3 is made up of 17 amino acids. Trimming took 4 bases from V and 5 from J, leaving 21 bases between them. CDR3 protein: CASSPRGGDRSTGELFF. The CDR3, as DNA: TGTGCCAGCAGCCCCCGGGGGGGGGACAGAAGTACCGGGGAGCTGTTTTTT.

The V gene is TRBV5-4, the J gene TRBJ2-5; 8 bases map to TRBD2. Per the germline V gene, CDR1 is SGHNT and CDR2 is YYREEE (reference sequence). The CDR3 is 14 residues long. Losses at the gene ends were 2 bases for V and 5 bases for J; bases not matched to a gene: 5. CDR3 in DNA: TGTGCCAGCAGCTTATCCGGGACTAGGGAGACCCAGTACTTC. Translating it yields CASSLSGTRETQYF.

This chain joins TRBV6-1 and TRBJ2-5, with 10 bases fitting TRBD2. Trimming removed 4 bases from V and 4 bases from J; junction bases left unmatched: 0. CDR3 length: 13 residues. Germline V gene lookup returns CDR1 MNHNS and CDR2 SASEGT. For the CDR3, the DNA is TGTGCCAGCAGTGTAGCGGGGGGAGAGACCCAGTACTTC. Encoded protein: CASSVAGGETQYF.

This sequence joins TRBV19 and TRBJ1-5, with 9 bases that match TRBD1. CDR1 LNHDA and CDR2 SQIVND come from the germline V gene (reference sequence). The CDR3 sequence is 16 residues long. Trimming at V came to 6 bases and at J to 6 bases, leaving 12 bases not matched to a gene. This CDR3 reads CASSPSGTGQRQPQHF. The CDR3 coding sequence is TGTGCCAGTAGCCCCTCCGGGACAGGGCAACGTCAGCCCCAGCATTTT. The variable domain in full, with the rest retrieved from reference TRBV19 and TRBJ1-5, is DGGITQSPKYLFRKEGQNVTLSCEQNLNHDAMYWYRQDPGQGLRLIYYSQIVNDFQKGDIAEGYSVSREKKESFPLTVTSAQKNPTAFYLCASSPSGTGQRQPQHFGDGTRLSIL.

The table lists this clone with a few counts. The chain combines TRBV5-1 with TRBJ2-1; D possibly corresponds to TRBD2 (5 bases). Germline V gene data show CDR1 as SGHRS and CDR2 as YFSETQ. The CDR3 covers 15 residues. V lost 5 bases to trimming and J lost 0 bases, with 12 bases between them. The CDR3 DNA reads TGCGCCAGCAGACCCGGGGTCGACTCCTACAATGAGCAGTTCTTC. Translating gives CASRPGVDSYNEQFF.

The gene calls are TRBV19 and TRBJ2-1; TRBD2 matches at 13 bases. V was pared by 5 bases and J by 8 bases, with 3 bases of the junction left unmatched. CDR1 and CDR2 (germline): LNHDA, SQIVND (reference sequence). The CDR3 contains 14 residues. CDR3: CASSGLAGVDEQFF. The DNA for the CDR3 is TGTGCCAGTAGTGGACTAGCGGGAGTTGATGAGCAGTTCTTC.

In its sample, this clone was seen a few times. DNA for the CDR3: TGTGCCAGCAGCTTGGCAGGCGGGGAGGGGAACATTCAGTACTTC. Translating it yields CASSLAGGEGNIQYF. The chain carries TRBV5-4 and TRBJ2-4; TRBD2 aligns across 7 bases. Germline lookup yields CDR1 SGHNT and CDR2 YYREEE (reference sequence). Germline trimming cut 0 bases from V and 7 bases from J; bases unmatched to any gene: 7. This CDR3 region has 15 residues.

This clone has more than one count but fewer than ten. The chain carries TRBV30 and TRBJ2-1, with D maybe TRBD2 (5 bases). CDR1 is GTSNPN, CDR2 SVGIG, per germline (reference sequence). Trimming cost V 0 bases and J 5 bases, with 11 bases left between them. CDR3 length: 14 residues. The CDR3 DNA reads TGTGCCTGGAGTGTACCGGGGTGGAACAATGAGCAGTTCTTC. Amino acids: CAWSVPGWNNEQFF.

This clone was observed a handful of times. The chain has TRBV14 and TRBJ1-2, with D perhaps TRBD1 (5 bases). The ends were cut back, 0 bases at V and 5 bases at J, with 7 bases in the middle. Germline-derived CDR1 and CDR2 are SGHDN and FVKESK. The CDR3 consists of 13 residues. This chain's CDR3 is CASSQDRDYGYTF. For the CDR3, the DNA is TGTGCCAGCAGCCAAGACAGGGATTATGGCTACACCTTC.

This clone came up many times. The chain uses TRBV5-4 and TRBJ2-5; D not certain. In germline, CDR1 is SGHNT, CDR2 YYREEE (reference sequence). This CDR3 is 14 amino acids long. The V gene lost 1 base and the J gene lost 1 base, with 8 bases spanning the gap. This CDR3 is CASSLSLIQETQYF. The CDR3 coding sequence is TGTGCCAGCAGCTTGAGTCTAATCCAAGAGACCCAGTACTTC.

This chain connects TRBV19 to TRBJ2-5; 8 bases agree with TRBD1. The CDR3 is 14 amino acids. The V gene end was trimmed by 5 bases and the J gene end by 4 bases; junction bases not matched to a gene: 6. From germline, CDR1 is LNHDA and CDR2 SQIVND (reference sequence). This chain's CDR3 is CASSVGTGGETQYF. CDR3 DNA sequence: TGTGCCAGTAGTGTCGGGACAGGAGGAGAGACCCAGTACTTC.

This clone came up a few times. The V call is TRBV27, the J call TRBJ1-2, with TRBD1 matching 7 bases. The length of the CDR3 is 15 residues. V trimming: 5 bases; J trimming: 3 bases; junction bases outside the gene matches: 9. Germline-derived CDR1 and CDR2 are MNHEY and SMNVEV (reference sequence). In DNA form, the CDR3 reads TGTGCCAGCAGTGTCTCCCAGGGGGTTGACTATGGCTACACCTTC. It is translated as CASSVSQGVDYGYTF.

The V call is TRBV7-6, the J call TRBJ2-3, with 9 bases aligning to TRBD2. From germline, CDR1 is SGHVS and CDR2 FNYEAQ. The V segment lost 5 bases and the J segment 4 bases; nucleotides outside the gene matches: 4. The CDR3 is made up of 14 amino acids. In DNA form, the CDR3 reads TGTGCCAGCAGCGGCGGGGGGGCAGCAGATACGCAGTATTTT. Its protein product is CASSGGGAADTQYF.

In its sample, this clone was seen a few times. This chain joins TRBV5-1 and TRBJ2-1; D unclear. The CDR3 consists of 16 residues. Germline CDR1 reads SGHRS; CDR2 reads YFSETQ. The ends were cut back, 0 bases at V and 0 bases at J, with 10 bases in the middle. The CDR3: CASSLAPASSYNEQFF. CDR3 in DNA: TGCGCCAGCAGCTTGGCTCCAGCGAGCTCCTACAATGAGCAGTTCTTC.

CDR3 in DNA: TGCGCCAGCAGCTTGGGGGGGCGCAGCTCTGGAAACACCATATATTTT. Translating gives CASSLGGRSSGNTIYF. This rearrangement joins TRBV5-1 to TRBJ1-3, with D possibly being TRBD1 (6 bases). This CDR3 spans 16 amino acids. Germline CDR1 and CDR2: SGHRS and YFSETQ. V was shortened by 0 bases and J by 0 bases, with 10 bases between the two germline ends. Full variable domain (outside the CDR3, taken from reference TRBV5-1 and TRBJ1-3): KAGVTQTPRYLIKTRGQQVTLSCSPISGHRSVSWYQQTPGQGLQFLFEYFSETQRNKGNFPGRFSGRQFSNSRSEMNVSTLELGDSALYLCASSLGGRSSGNTIYFGEGSWLTVV.

This clone was counted only a few times. This chain joins TRBV6-6 and TRBJ2-5; D is perhaps TRBD2 (5 bases). Trimming shortened V by 1 base and J by 2 bases, and 8 bases separated the two germline ends. The CDR3 length is 14 residues. Germline lookup yields CDR1 MNHNY and CDR2 SVGAGI (reference sequence). The CDR3 DNA reads as TGTGCCAGCAGTTACTGGGAGAATCAAGAGACCCAGTACTTC. Protein product: CASSYWENQETQYF.

This clone was observed once. This sequence joins TRBV19 and TRBJ2-7; D is ambiguous. Looked up from germline, CDR1 is LNHDA and CDR2 is SQIVND (reference sequence). V gave up 7 bases and J gave up 5 bases, with 6 bases separating them. This CDR3 is 10 amino acids long. The CDR3 region has the DNA TGTGCCAGTATGCGCAACGAGCAGTACTTC. The encoded protein is CASMRNEQYF.

CDR3 nucleotide sequence: TGTGCCAGCAGTCGCACAGGGAGGGCAACTGAAGCTTTCTTT. It codes for CASSRTGRATEAFF. This sequence joins TRBV28 and TRBJ1-1; possible D gene TRBD1, 6 bases. The germline V and J ends were trimmed by 5 bases and 5 bases, with 15 bases remaining between them. The CDR3 runs to 14 residues. Germline CDR1 and CDR2: MDHEN and SYDVKM.

This clone was detected only a few times. This sequence joins TRBV19 and TRBJ2-6; D is possibly TRBD2 (5 bases). The germline V gene encodes CDR1 LNHDA and CDR2 SQIVND (reference sequence). The CDR3 totals 15 residues. Trimming shortened V by 9 bases and J by 2 bases, and 14 bases separated the two germline ends. CDR3: CASYGGTTGANVLTF. The CDR3 DNA sequence: TGTGCCAGCTACGGAGGAACAACTGGGGCCAACGTCCTGACTTTC.

V and J are TRBV19 and TRBJ2-1, with a possible D match to TRBD2 (7 bases). V lost 1 base to trimming and J lost 8 bases, with 18 bases between them. The CDR3 length is 16 residues. CDR1 and CDR2 from the germline V gene are LNHDA and SQIVND (reference sequence). The CDR3 is CASSIVGGGPADEQFF. The CDR3 region has the DNA TGTGCCAGTAGTATAGTAGGGGGAGGGCCAGCAGATGAGCAGTTCTTC.

There are a few counts of this clone. The rearrangement joins TRBV14 to TRBJ1-1; 7 bases align to TRBD1. The CDR3 runs 17 residues. Per germline, CDR1 SGHDN and CDR2 FVKESK. The V and J ends lost 4 bases and 4 bases, in that order; junction bases with no gene match: 15. CDR3 sequence (DNA): TGTGCCAGCAGCCCAAGTAGGACAGGCGGGTTTAGCACTGAAGCTTTCTTT. This codes for CASSPSRTGGFSTEAFF.

This clone showed up just a few times. The V call is TRBV30, the J call TRBJ1-2, with TRBD1 matching over 9 bases. Germline V gene data show CDR1 as GTSNPN and CDR2 as SVGIG (reference sequence). V shed 2 bases, J shed 8 bases, and the junction held 6 bases outside the gene matches. CDR3 size: 13 residues. CDR3 residues: CAWSHGTGNGYTF. The CDR3 coding sequence is TGTGCCTGGAGTCACGGGACAGGGAACGGCTACACCTTC.

The rearrangement links TRBV7-8 to TRBJ1-1; D is unresolved. From germline, CDR1 is SGHVS and CDR2 FQNEAQ. V was shortened by 0 bases and J by 3 bases, with 14 bases between the two germline ends. The CDR3 is made up of 16 amino acids. The CDR3 region is CASSLAERVLDTEAFF. CDR3 coding DNA: TGTGCCAGCAGCTTAGCCGAGAGGGTACTGGACACTGAAGCTTTCTTT.

This clone was counted between two and nine times. V gene TRBV2 combines with J gene TRBJ1-2; D perhaps matches TRBD1 (6 bases). Trimming took 1 base from V and 4 from J, leaving 10 bases between them. This CDR3 has 14 residues. Per the germline V gene, CDR1 is SNHLY and CDR2 is FYNNEI. The CDR3 is CASSEGGGPYGYTF. CDR3 sequence (DNA): TGTGCCAGCAGTGAAGGGGGGGGGCCCTATGGCTACACCTTC.

Regarding this clone: Mismatch with germline at one junction end may stem from a read error. V usage is TRBV6-1 and J usage is TRBJ1-2; D not resolved. Germline lookup yields CDR1 MNHNS and CDR2 SASEGT. The CDR3 totals 10 residues. The CDR3 DNA sequence: TGTGCCAGCAGTGAGGGCCTACCCTTCTTC. It codes for CASSEGLPFF.